This T cell receptor beta chain was identified in a study of blood T cell repertoires in COVID-19. Profiled with immunoSEQ multiplex PCR; TCRdb holds only in-frame clones, not every one. Here the sample spans a few hundred thousand clones, about 90% being singletons. The length of the CDR3 is 18 residues. V lost 6 bases and J lost 5, with 29 bases in between. Germline V lookup: CDR1 SGHNT, CDR2 YYREEE (reference sequence). This clone was seen just once. Clinical history reported by participants formed the basis on which cohorts were assigned. This TCR came from a woman aged 18-29 years with acute COVID-19. Sequencing used PBMCs or T cells enriched from blood (not recorded which). The chain uses TRBV5-4 and TRBJ1-2; tentatively, D is TRBD1 (5 bases). The CDR3 region is CASTLSREDWTLPYGYTF. The CDR3 region has the DNA TGTGCCAGCACCCTTTCACGGGAGGATTGGACACTTCCATATGGCTACACCTTC.